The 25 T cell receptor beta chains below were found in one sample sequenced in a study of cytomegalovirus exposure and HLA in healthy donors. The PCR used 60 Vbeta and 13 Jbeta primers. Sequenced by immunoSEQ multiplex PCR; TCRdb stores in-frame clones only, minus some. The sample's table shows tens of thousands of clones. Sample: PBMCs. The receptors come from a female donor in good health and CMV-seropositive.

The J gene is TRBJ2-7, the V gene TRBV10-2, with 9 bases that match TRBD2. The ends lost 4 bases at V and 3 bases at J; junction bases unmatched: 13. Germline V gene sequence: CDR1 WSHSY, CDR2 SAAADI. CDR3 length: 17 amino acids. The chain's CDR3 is CASSGGGRGHTSYEQYF. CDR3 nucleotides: TGCGCCAGCAGTGGTGGCGGGAGGGGACATACAAGCTACGAGCAGTACTTC.

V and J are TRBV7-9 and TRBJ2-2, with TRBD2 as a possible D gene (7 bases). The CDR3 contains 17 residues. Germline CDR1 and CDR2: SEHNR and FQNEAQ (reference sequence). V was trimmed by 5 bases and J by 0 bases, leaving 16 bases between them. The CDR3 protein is CASSPSGGASNTGELFF. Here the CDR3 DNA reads TGTGCCAGCAGCCCAAGTGGGGGGGCCTCGAACACCGGGGAGCTGTTTTTT. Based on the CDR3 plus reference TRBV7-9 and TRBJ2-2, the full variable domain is DTGVSQNPRHKITKRGQNVTFRCDPISEHNRLYWYRQTLGQGPEFLTYFQNEAQLEKSRLLSDRFSAERPKGSFSTLEIQRTEQGDSAMYLCASSPSGGASNTGELFFGEGSRLTVL.

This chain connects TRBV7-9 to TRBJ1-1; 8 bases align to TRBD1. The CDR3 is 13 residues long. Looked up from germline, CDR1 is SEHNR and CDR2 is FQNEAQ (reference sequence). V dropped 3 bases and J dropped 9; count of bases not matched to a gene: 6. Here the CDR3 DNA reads TGTGCCAGCAGCTTTGGGGACAGGTTAAAAGCTTTCTTT. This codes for CASSFGDRLKAFF.

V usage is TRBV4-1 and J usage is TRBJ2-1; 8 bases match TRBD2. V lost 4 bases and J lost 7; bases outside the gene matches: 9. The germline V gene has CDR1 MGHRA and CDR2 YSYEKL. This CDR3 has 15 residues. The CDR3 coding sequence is TGCGCCAGCAGCCTCCGAAGCGGGAGCTATAATGAGCAGTTCTTC. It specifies CASSLRSGSYNEQFF.

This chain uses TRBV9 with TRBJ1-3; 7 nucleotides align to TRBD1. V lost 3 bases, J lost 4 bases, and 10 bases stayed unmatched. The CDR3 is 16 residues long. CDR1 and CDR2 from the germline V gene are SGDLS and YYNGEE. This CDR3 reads CASSEDTGEWGNTIYF. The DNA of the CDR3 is TGTGCCAGCAGCGAGGACACAGGGGAATGGGGAAACACCATATATTTT. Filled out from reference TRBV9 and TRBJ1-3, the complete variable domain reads DSGVTQTPKHLITATGQRVTLRCSPRSGDLSVYWYQQSLDQGLQFLIQYYNGEERAKGNILERFSAQQFPDLHSELNLSSLELGDSALYFCASSEDTGEWGNTIYFGEGSWLTVV.

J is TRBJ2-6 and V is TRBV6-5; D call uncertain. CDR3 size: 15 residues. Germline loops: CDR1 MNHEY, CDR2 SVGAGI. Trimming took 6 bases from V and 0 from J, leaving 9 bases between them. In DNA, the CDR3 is TGTGCCAGCAGCTCCTTGGCCTCTGGGGCCAACGTCCTGACTTTC. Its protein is CASSSLASGANVLTF.

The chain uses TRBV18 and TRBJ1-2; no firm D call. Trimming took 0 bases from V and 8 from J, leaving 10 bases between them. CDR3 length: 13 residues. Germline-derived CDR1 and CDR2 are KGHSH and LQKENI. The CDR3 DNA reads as TGTGCCAGCTCACCACCGCCGCCAGCGGGCTACACCTTC. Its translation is CASSPPPPAGYTF.

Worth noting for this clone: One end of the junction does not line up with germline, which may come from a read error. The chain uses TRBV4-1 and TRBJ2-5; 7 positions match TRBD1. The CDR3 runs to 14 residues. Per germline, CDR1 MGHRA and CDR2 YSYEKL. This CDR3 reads CASSQNRGQKTQYF. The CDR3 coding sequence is TGCGCCAGCAGCCAAAACAGGGGCCAAAAGACCCAGTACTTC.

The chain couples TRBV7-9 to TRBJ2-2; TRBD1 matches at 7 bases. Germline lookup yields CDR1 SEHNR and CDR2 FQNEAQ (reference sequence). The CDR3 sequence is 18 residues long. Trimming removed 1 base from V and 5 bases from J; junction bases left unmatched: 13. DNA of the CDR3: TGTGCCAGCAGCTTAGAACGATTCCGGGACAGAAAAACCGGGGAGCTGTTTTTT. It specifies CASSLERFRDRKTGELFF.

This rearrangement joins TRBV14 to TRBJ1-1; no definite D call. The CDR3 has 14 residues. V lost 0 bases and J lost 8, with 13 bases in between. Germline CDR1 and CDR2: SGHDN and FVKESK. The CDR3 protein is CASSQDRRLPEAFF. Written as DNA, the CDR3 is TGTGCCAGCAGCCAAGATAGGAGGCTGCCCGAAGCTTTCTTT.

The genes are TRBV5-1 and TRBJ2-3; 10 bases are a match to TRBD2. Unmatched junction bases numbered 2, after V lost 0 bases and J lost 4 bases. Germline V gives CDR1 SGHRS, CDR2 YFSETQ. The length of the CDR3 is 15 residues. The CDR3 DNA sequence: TGCGCCAGCAGCTTGGCTAGCGGGAGTGCAGATACGCAGTATTTT. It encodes CASSLASGSADTQYF.

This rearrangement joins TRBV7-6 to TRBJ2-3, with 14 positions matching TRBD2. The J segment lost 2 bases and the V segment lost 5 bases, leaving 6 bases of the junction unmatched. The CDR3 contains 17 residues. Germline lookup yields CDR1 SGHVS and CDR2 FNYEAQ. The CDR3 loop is CASSVPTSGGDTDTQYF. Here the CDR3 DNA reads TGTGCCAGCAGCGTACCGACTAGCGGGGGGGACACAGATACGCAGTATTTT.

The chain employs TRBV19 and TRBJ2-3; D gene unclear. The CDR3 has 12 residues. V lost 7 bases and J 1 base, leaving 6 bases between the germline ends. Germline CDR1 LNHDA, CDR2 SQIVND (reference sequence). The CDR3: CASTEGTDTQYF. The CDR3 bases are TGTGCCAGTACAGAGGGCACAGATACGCAGTATTTT. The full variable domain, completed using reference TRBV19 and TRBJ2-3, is DGGITQSPKYLFRKEGQNVTLSCEQNLNHDAMYWYRQDPGQGLRLIYYSQIVNDFQKGDIAEGYSVSREKKESFPLTVTSAQKNPTAFYLCASTEGTDTQYFGPGTRLTVL.

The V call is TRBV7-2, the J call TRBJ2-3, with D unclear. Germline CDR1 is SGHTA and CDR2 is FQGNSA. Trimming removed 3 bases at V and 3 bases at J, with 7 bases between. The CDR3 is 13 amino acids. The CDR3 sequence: CASSFLETDTQYF. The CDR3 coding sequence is TGTGCCAGCAGCTTTTTAGAGACAGATACGCAGTATTTT.

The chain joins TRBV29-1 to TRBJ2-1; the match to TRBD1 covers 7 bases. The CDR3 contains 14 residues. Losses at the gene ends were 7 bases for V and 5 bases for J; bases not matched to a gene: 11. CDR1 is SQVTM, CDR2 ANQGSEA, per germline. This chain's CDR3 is CSGSDRASDNEQFF. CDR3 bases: TGCAGCGGATCAGACAGGGCGTCTGACAATGAGCAGTTCTTC.

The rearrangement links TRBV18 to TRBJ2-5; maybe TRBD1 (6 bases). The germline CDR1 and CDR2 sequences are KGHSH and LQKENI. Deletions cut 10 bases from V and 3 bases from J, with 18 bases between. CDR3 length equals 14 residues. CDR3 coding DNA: TGTGCCACCTCTAGGGTTGCAGGGGAAGAGACCCAGTACTTC. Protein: CATSRVAGEETQYF.

CDR3 bases: TGTGCCAGCAGCTTAGAACAGGGGACCGACAATGAGCAGTTCTTC. Its translation is CASSLEQGTDNEQFF. The V gene is TRBV11-2, the J gene TRBJ2-1, with 7 bases lining up with TRBD1. This CDR3 comprises 15 residues. The V gene end was trimmed by 0 bases and the J gene end by 5 bases; junction bases not matched to a gene: 4. Germline lookup yields CDR1 SGHAT and CDR2 FQNNGV.

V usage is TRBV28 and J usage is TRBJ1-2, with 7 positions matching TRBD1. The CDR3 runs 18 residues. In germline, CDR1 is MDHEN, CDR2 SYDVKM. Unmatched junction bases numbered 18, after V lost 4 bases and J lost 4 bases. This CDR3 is CASSSPLSGGGAGYGYTF. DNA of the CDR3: TGTGCCAGCAGTTCCCCCCTCTCGGGAGGGGGCGCTGGCTATGGCTACACCTTC.

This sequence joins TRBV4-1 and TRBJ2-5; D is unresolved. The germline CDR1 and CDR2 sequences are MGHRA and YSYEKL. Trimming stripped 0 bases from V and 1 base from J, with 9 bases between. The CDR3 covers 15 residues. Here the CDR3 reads CASSQEWRIQETQYF. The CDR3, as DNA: TGCGCCAGCAGCCAAGAGTGGAGAATCCAAGAGACCCAGTACTTC.

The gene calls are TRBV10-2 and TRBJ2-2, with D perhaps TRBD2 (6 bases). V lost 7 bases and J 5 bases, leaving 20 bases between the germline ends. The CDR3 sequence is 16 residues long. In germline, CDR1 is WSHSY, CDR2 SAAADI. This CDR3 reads CASIQEGPGITGELFF. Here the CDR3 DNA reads TGCGCCAGCATCCAGGAGGGCCCGGGGATAACCGGGGAGCTGTTTTTT.

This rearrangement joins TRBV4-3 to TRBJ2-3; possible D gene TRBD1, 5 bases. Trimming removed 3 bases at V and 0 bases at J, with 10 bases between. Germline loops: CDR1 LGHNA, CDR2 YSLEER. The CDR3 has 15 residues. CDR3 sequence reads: CASSQARASTDTQYF. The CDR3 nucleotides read TGCGCCAGCAGCCAGGCCAGGGCTAGCACAGATACGCAGTATTTT.

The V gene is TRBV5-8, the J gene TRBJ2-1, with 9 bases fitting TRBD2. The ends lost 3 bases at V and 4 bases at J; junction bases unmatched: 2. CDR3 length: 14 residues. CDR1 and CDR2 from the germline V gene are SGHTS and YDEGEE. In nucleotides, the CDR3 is TGTGCCAGCAGCTACGGACTAGCGTACAATGAGCAGTTCTTC. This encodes CASSYGLAYNEQFF.

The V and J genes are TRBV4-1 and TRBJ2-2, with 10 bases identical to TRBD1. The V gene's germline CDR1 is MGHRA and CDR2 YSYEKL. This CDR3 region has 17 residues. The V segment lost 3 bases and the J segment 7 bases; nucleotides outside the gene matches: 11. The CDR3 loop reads CASSHTGQGGRIGELFF. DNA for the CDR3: TGCGCCAGCAGCCACACCGGACAGGGGGGGAGGATCGGGGAGCTGTTTTTT.

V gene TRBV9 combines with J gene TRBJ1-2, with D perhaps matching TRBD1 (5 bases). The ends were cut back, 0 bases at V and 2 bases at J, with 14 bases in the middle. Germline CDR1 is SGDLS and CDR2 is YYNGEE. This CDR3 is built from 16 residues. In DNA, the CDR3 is TGTGCCAGCAGCGTAGGGGGCCAAGGATCAAACTATGGCTACACCTTC. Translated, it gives CASSVGGQGSNYGYTF.

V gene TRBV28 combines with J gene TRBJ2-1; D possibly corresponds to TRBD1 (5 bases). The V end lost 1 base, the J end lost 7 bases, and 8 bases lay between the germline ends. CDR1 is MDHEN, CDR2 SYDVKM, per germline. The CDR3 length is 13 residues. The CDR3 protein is CASSLSGPNEQFF. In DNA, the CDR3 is TGTGCCAGCAGTTTATCAGGGCCAAATGAGCAGTTCTTC.